This T cell receptor beta chain is from a study of T cells after yellow fever vaccination. Study-level findings and limits: Peaking on day 5 versus 15, the secondary response was faster but weaker. Reappearing after the booster were most of the clones from primary vaccination (around 96% CD4, 88% CD8).

This CDR3 region has 14 residues. The germline V gene encodes CDR1 LNHDA and CDR2 SQIVND (reference sequence). Unmatched junction bases numbered 6, after V lost 3 bases and J lost 8 bases. Production of TCR cDNA was by 5'RACE template switching, which also added a universal primer site and UMIs. In TCRdb, the 5' RACE reads were re-called with MiXCR into one record per CDR3 protein. This repertoire shows roughly 100,000 distinct CDR3 sequences, under 9% found once; its top ten account for roughly 15%. The sequences come from CD8+ T cells not binding an NS4B(214-222) dextramer, sorted from PBMCs, collected approximately 16 days after the first yellow fever vaccination. This receptor was taken from a man between 18 and 29 years old who received the YFV17D yellow fever vaccine. The chain recombines TRBV19 with TRBJ2-1; TRBD2 aligns across 8 bases. CDR3 bases: TGTGCCAGTAGTATTGTTAGCGGGGTCGATGAGCAGTTCTTC. This sequence encodes CASSIVSGVDEQFF. Looking up the rest from reference TRBV19 and TRBJ2-1 gives the full variable domain: DGGITQSPKYLFRKEGQNVTLSCEQNLNHDAMYWYRQDPGQGLRLIYYSQIVNDFQKGDIAEGYSVSREKKESFPLTVTSAQKNPTAFYLCASSIVSGVDEQFFGPGTRLTVL.